This T cell receptor (beta chain) was sequenced during a study of cytotoxic CD8 clonotypes in ibrutinib-treated CLL. About the research overall: The study included about a dozen relapsed/refractory and under 16 treatment-naive patients; roughly 18 had IGHV unmutated disease. Samples yielded averages of 255,043 productive templates and more than 90,000 productive rearrangements. Regarding the study as a whole: T-cell clonality at baseline went above that of age-matched healthy donors and rose and fell with circulating CD8+ T-cell counts. Samples were collected at differing times from sustained-remission and progressing patients.

This CDR3 has 14 residues. Germline-derived CDR1 and CDR2 are SGDLS and YYNGEE. Trimming removed 7 bases from V and 4 bases from J, with 17 bases in between. Method: immunoSEQ multiplex PCR; TCRdb's copy keeps in-frame clones and lacks some. The table lists about 130,000 clones, around three quarters of them singletons. In regard to this clone: The target antigen is unknown.

This TCR was sampled from a human donor with chronic lymphocytic leukemia. The sequencing used PBMCs, collected after 12 months of ibrutinib treatment. This rearrangement joins TRBV9 to TRBJ1-2; D is perhaps TRBD1 (5 bases). The CDR3 nucleotides are TGTGCCAGCTCCGGGGCAGCCGAATTCTATGGCTACACCTTC. Amino acid sequence: CASSGAAEFYGYTF.